One sample yielded the 30 T cell receptor beta chains listed below, sequenced in a study of Graves' ophthalmopathy and Graves' hyperthyroidism. From RNA, the CDR3 regions of TCR beta chains were amplified and sequenced. HTBI primers served in a first-round RT-PCR, which a second-round multiplex PCR followed. TCRdb processed the multiplex PCR reads anew with MiXCR; each CDR3 protein has one entry. The sample gives about 550,000 distinct CDR3 sequences, under 40% of which show up once; around 4% is in the top ten. Sequencing input: peripheral blood or thyroid tissue (not recorded which). Every receptor here comes from an adult man with Graves' hyperthyroidism.

This clonotype has a handful of counts. The chain couples TRBV6-5 to TRBJ2-3, with TRBD2 as a possible D gene (5 bases). This CDR3 region has 13 residues. Germline V gene sequence: CDR1 MNHEY, CDR2 SVGAGI. V dropped 2 bases and J dropped 4 bases, with 7 bases sitting between them. CDR3 in amino acids: CASSYGESDTQYF. The CDR3, as DNA: TGTGCCAGCAGTTACGGGGAGTCAGATACGCAGTATTTT.

The genes are TRBV20-1 and TRBJ1-2; D possibly corresponds to TRBD1 (5 bases). Between the trimmed V and J ends, which lost 6 bases and 4 bases, there was a span of 15 bases. Germline V gene lookup returns CDR1 DFQATT and CDR2 SNEGSKA (reference sequence). This CDR3 has 13 amino acids. For the CDR3, the DNA is TGCAGTGCGGGGAGGGGTGTTTCCTATGGCTACACCTTC. Its protein is CSAGRGVSYGYTF.

This clonotype was recorded at least ten times. This rearrangement joins TRBV7-9 to TRBJ1-6, with D possibly matching TRBD1 (6 bases). Germline values: CDR1 SEHNR, CDR2 FQNEAQ (reference sequence). V was cut by 5 bases and J by 8 bases, with 19 bases left in between. The CDR3 totals 16 residues. For the CDR3, the DNA is TGTGCCAGCAGCCGCGGGGGGCCAGGGATTGATTCACCCCTCCACTTT. Translation: CASSRGGPGIDSPLHF.

The CDR3 coding sequence is TGCGCCAGCAGCGGGGGCGAGAACACCGGGGAGCTGTTTTTT. Translated: CASSGGENTGELFF. The chain links TRBV5-1 to TRBJ2-2, with D possibly TRBD1 on 6 matching bases. Trimming took off 4 bases at V and 1 base at J, with 8 bases between the two ends. The CDR3 extends over 14 amino acids. Germline V gene data show CDR1 as SGHRS and CDR2 as YFSETQ.

The rearrangement links TRBV13 to TRBJ2-2; D uncertain. The CDR3 consists of 16 residues. V was shortened by 0 bases and J by 0 bases, with 8 bases between the two germline ends. Germline V CDR1 and CDR2: PRHDT, FYEKMQ (reference sequence). DNA of the CDR3: TGTGCCAGCAGCTTAGGTGGACCCTCGAACACCGGGGAGCTGTTTTTT. The encoded protein is CASSLGGPSNTGELFF. The variable domain in full, with the rest retrieved from reference TRBV13 and TRBJ2-2, is AAGVIQSPRHLIKEKRETATLKCYPIPRHDTVYWYQQGPGQDPQFLISFYEKMQSDKGSIPDRFSAQQFSDYHSELNMSSLELGDSALYFCASSLGGPSNTGELFFGEGSRLTVL.

The chain uses TRBV25-1 and TRBJ1-4; D remains unclear. Germline loops: CDR1 MGHDK, CDR2 SYGVNS. The length of the CDR3 is 16 residues. Trimming left V 4 bases short and J 1 base short, with 13 bases between. The CDR3 region has the DNA TGTGCCAGCAGTGCTGTTCGGGGAGGAACTAATGAAAAACTGTTTTTT. Translation gives CASSAVRGGTNEKLFF.

This clonotype was seen a single time. The chain combines TRBV7-2 with TRBJ2-3, with 8 bases aligning to TRBD1. J lost 1 base, V lost 5 bases, and 11 bases had no gene match. This CDR3 spans 17 amino acids. The V gene's germline CDR1 is SGHTA and CDR2 FQGNSA. CDR3 DNA sequence: TGTGCCAGCAGCCTCGGATTGGGGACAGGTGGCACAGATACGCAGTATTTT. This codes for CASSLGLGTGGTDTQYF.

The chain links TRBV24-1 to TRBJ2-7; the match to TRBD2 covers 7 bases. The CDR3 has 17 residues. CDR1 is KGHDR, CDR2 SFDVKD, per germline. The CDR3 protein is CAAHWKGLAVLGIEQYF. The CDR3 DNA sequence: TGTGCGGCACACTGGAAAGGGCTAGCGGTGCTCGGGATCGAGCAGTACTTC.

This clonotype was detected ten times or more. The CDR3 region has the DNA TGTGCCAGCAGAAGTCCGGGACAGGGGGCTTCACCCCTCCACTTT. Translation: CASRSPGQGASPLHF. The gene calls are TRBV6-1 and TRBJ1-6; the match to TRBD1 covers 12 bases. From germline, CDR1 is MNHNS and CDR2 SASEGT. Trimming at V came to 6 bases and at J to 9 bases, leaving 6 bases not matched to a gene. The CDR3 sequence is 15 residues long.

Many counts were recorded for this clonotype. The chain employs TRBV7-8 and TRBJ2-5, with 10 bases aligning to TRBD2. Germline V gene lookup returns CDR1 SGHVS and CDR2 FQNEAQ. The CDR3 consists of 14 residues. J gave up 5 bases and V 5 bases, and 5 bases lay outside the gene matches. The DNA for the CDR3 is TGTGCCAGCAGCCTCAGCGGGGGGGCGGAGACCCAGTACTTC. As protein: CASSLSGGAETQYF.

This clonotype was found many times. The chain couples TRBV7-8 to TRBJ2-2, with TRBD2 identical over 11 bases. The CDR3 is 16 amino acids. Germline V gene lookup returns CDR1 SGHVS and CDR2 FQNEAQ. V shed 5 bases and J 0 bases; nucleotides not matched to a gene: 2. The DNA of the CDR3 is TGTGCCAGCAGCCCGGGACTAGCGGCGAACACCGGGGAGCTGTTTTTT. Its protein product is CASSPGLAANTGELFF.

Note on this clonotype: A much larger clone differs from this one at a single base, so this may be a read error. This sequence joins TRBV20-1 and TRBJ2-7; 10 bases match TRBD2. CDR3 length: 15 residues. Germline-derived CDR1 and CDR2 are DFQATT and SNEGSKA (reference sequence). With 6 bases clipped from V and 1 base from J, the junction kept 9 bases outside the gene matches. The chain's CDR3 is CSAPLLAGMSYEQYF. DNA for the CDR3: TGCAGTGCACCCCTACTAGCGGGAATGTCCTACGAGCAGTACTTC.

Turning to this clonotype: This may come from a read error, since a much larger clone is one base off. The chain combines TRBV2 with TRBJ1-1, with D possibly TRBD1 on 5 matching bases. The CDR3 is 15 amino acids. In germline, CDR1 is SNHLY, CDR2 FYNNEI. Trimming pared 5 bases from V and 1 base from J, leaving 14 bases between. The chain's CDR3 is CASSWGRDSNTEAFF. The CDR3 DNA reads as TGTGCCAGCAGTTGGGGCAGGGACTCGAACACTGAAGCTTTCTTT.

This clonotype appeared a few times. The J gene is TRBJ1-3, the V gene TRBV12-3 or TRBV12-4; tentatively, D is TRBD1 (5 bases). This CDR3 has 15 residues. Trimming cost V 6 bases and J 2 bases, with 14 bases left between them. The CDR3 loop is CASRPPWGTGNTIYF. CDR3 DNA sequence: TGTGCCAGCAGACCACCTTGGGGGACTGGAAACACCATATATTTT.

This clonotype came up many times. This chain links TRBV29-1 with TRBJ1-1, with 7 bases matching TRBD1. This CDR3 comprises 12 residues. The germline V gene has CDR1 SQVTM and CDR2 ANQGSEA. The V segment lost 6 bases and the J segment 6 bases; nucleotides outside the gene matches: 7. The CDR3 sequence: CSVRTGTAEAFF. CDR3 in DNA: TGCAGCGTCCGCACCGGGACAGCTGAAGCTTTCTTT.

This clonotype appeared many times. This chain connects TRBV5-8 to TRBJ1-1, with 10 bases fitting TRBD1. The CDR3 covers 17 residues. Per the germline V gene, CDR1 is SGHTS and CDR2 is YDEGEE. V gave up 0 bases and J gave up 1 base; unmatched junction bases: 6. The CDR3 DNA is TGTGCCAGCAGCTTGGGGCTGACAGGGGGCAAGAACACTGAAGCTTTCTTT. Its translation is CASSLGLTGGKNTEAFF. Full variable domain (missing parts from reference TRBV5-8 and TRBJ1-1): EAGVTQSPTHLIKTRGQQATLRCSPISGHTSVYWYQQALGLGLQFLLWYDEGEERNRGNFPPRFSGRQFPNYSSELNVNALELEDSALYLCASSLGLTGGKNTEAFFGQGTRLTVV.

This clonotype was observed a handful of times. The chain carries TRBV3-1 and TRBJ2-1; 9 bases align to TRBD2. The CDR3 consists of 11 residues. The V gene end was trimmed by 3 bases and the J gene end by 16 bases; junction bases not matched to a gene: 4. Looked up from germline, CDR1 is LGHDT and CDR2 is YNNKEL (reference sequence). This chain's CDR3 is CASSHGTSSFF. The CDR3 DNA is TGTGCCAGCAGCCACGGGACTAGCTCTTTCTTC.

The rearrangement joins TRBV20-1 to TRBJ2-5; TRBD1 matches at 7 bases. CDR3 length equals 15 residues. The germline V gene encodes CDR1 DFQATT and CDR2 SNEGSKA (reference sequence). The ends lost 1 base at V and 5 bases at J; junction bases unmatched: 10. In DNA form, the CDR3 reads TGCAGTGCTAGAGGCTTACAGGGGTTTGGGGAGACCCAGTACTTC. Translated, it gives CSARGLQGFGETQYF.

The gene calls are TRBV29-1 and TRBJ1-2; tentatively, D is TRBD1 (5 bases). V gave up 8 bases and J gave up 2 bases, with 12 bases separating them. Germline V CDR1 and CDR2: SQVTM, ANQGSEA. This CDR3 region has 12 residues. The chain's CDR3 is CSLDILNYGYTF. CDR3 in DNA: TGCAGCTTGGACATCCTAAACTATGGCTACACCTTC.

As to this clonotype: A much larger clonotype is one base distant, so this may be a read error. V is TRBV20-1 and J is TRBJ2-7; possibly TRBD2 for D (6 bases). CDR1 DFQATT and CDR2 SNEGSKA come from the germline V gene (reference sequence). The CDR3 length is 15 residues. The CDR3 region is CSAGGVASVSYEQHF. CDR3 coding DNA: TGCAGTGCCGGAGGGGTGGCTAGCGTTTCCTACGAGCAGCACTTC.

This clonotype was seen ten or more times. This chain uses TRBV9 with TRBJ2-5, with TRBD1 as a possible D gene (5 bases). V lost 0 bases and J lost 1, with 13 bases in between. The length of the CDR3 is 16 residues. From germline, CDR1 is SGDLS and CDR2 YYNGEE. This chain's CDR3 is CASSVDSGPGQETQYF. In DNA, the CDR3 is TGTGCCAGCAGCGTAGACTCAGGGCCCGGCCAAGAGACCCAGTACTTC.

This clonotype was picked up many times. The chain carries TRBV2 and TRBJ1-1, with D unclear. Trimming stripped 3 bases from V and 5 bases from J, with 10 bases between. Germline loops: CDR1 SNHLY, CDR2 FYNNEI. The CDR3 totals 13 residues. CDR3 sequence: CASSDHPNTEAFF. As DNA, the CDR3 is TGTGCCAGCAGTGACCACCCGAATACTGAAGCTTTCTTT.

With regard to this clonotype: One base away lies a much larger clone, so this may be a sequencing read error. This chain joins TRBV20-1 and TRBJ1-6, with TRBD1 as a possible D gene (5 bases). In germline, CDR1 is DFQATT, CDR2 SNEGSKA (reference sequence). V was trimmed by 3 bases and J by 8 bases, leaving 20 bases between them. This CDR3 is 16 amino acids long. Here the CDR3 DNA reads TGCAGTGCTAGGAAGTTAACAGGAAGCACTTATTCACCCCTCCACTTT. Amino acids: CSARKLTGSTYSPLHF.

This clonotype appeared many times. This chain uses TRBV7-8 with TRBJ2-2; 7 bases are shared with TRBD2. Germline V gives CDR1 SGHVS, CDR2 FQNEAQ. J was trimmed by 1 base and V by 7 bases; bases with no gene match: 6. The CDR3 runs 15 residues. Written as DNA, the CDR3 is TGTGCCAGCAAACCCCGGGGGGAGAACACCGGGGAGCTGTTTTTT. It yields the protein CASKPRGENTGELFF.

Remarks on this clonotype: An end of the junction does not agree with germline; a read error may underlie this. This chain connects TRBV7-9 to TRBJ2-5; TRBD2 matches at 8 bases. Germline assignment: CDR1 SEHNR and CDR2 FQNEAQ (reference sequence). This CDR3 has 13 amino acids. The chain's CDR3 is CASSLPGGDYLIF. The CDR3 DNA reads TGTGCCAGCAGCCTCCCGGGGGGGGACTATTTGATCTTC. The full variable domain, completed using reference TRBV7-9 and TRBJ2-5, is DTGVSQNPRHKITKRGQNVTFRCDPISEHNRLYWYRQTLGQGPEFLTYFQNEAQLEKSRLLSDRFSAERPKGSFSTLEIQRTEQGDSAMYLCASSLPGGDYLIFGPGTRLLVL.

The sample holds many counts of this clonotype. The genes are TRBV7-9 and TRBJ2-2; the D gene could be TRBD1 or TRBD2 (7 bases each). The germline V gene encodes CDR1 SEHNR and CDR2 FQNEAQ (reference sequence). The V end was cut by 5 bases, the J end by 0 bases, with 13 bases between. The CDR3 loop spans 16 amino acids. The CDR3 spells CASSTQGGANTGELFF. Written as DNA, the CDR3 is TGTGCCAGCAGCACCCAGGGGGGGGCGAACACCGGGGAGCTGTTTTTT.

This clonotype has at least ten counts. The chain has TRBV7-9 and TRBJ1-2; the match to TRBD1 covers 7 bases. Germline V gene data show CDR1 as SEHNR and CDR2 as FQNEAQ (reference sequence). The V gene end was trimmed by 1 base and the J gene end by 4 bases; junction bases not matched to a gene: 12. The CDR3 length is 17 residues. The CDR3 reads CASSLGAVGQRAYGYTF. DNA of the CDR3: TGTGCCAGCAGCTTAGGGGCGGTGGGACAGCGCGCCTATGGCTACACCTTC.

The chain combines TRBV29-1 with TRBJ1-3; 8 bases are shared with TRBD1. This CDR3 contains 16 residues. The germline CDR1 and CDR2 sequences are SQVTM and ANQGSEA. J gave up 0 bases and V 8 bases, and 12 bases lay outside the gene matches. This CDR3 reads CSLVPTDRDSGNTIYF. The CDR3 DNA reads TGCAGCCTCGTCCCAACGGACAGGGACTCTGGAAACACCATATATTTT.

This clonotype has ten or more counts. CDR3 nucleotide sequence: TGTGCCAGCAGGCGGACATACCACACTGAAGCTTTCTTT. This codes for CASRRTYHTEAFF. V usage is TRBV5-4 and J usage is TRBJ1-1; D is perhaps TRBD1 (5 bases). The V and J ends lost 5 bases and 3 bases respectively, with 11 bases between them. CDR1 and CDR2 from the germline V gene are SGHNT and YYREEE (reference sequence). The CDR3 is 13 amino acids.

This sequence joins TRBV7-8 and TRBJ2-7; D ambiguous. The V end lost 1 base, the J end lost 2 bases, and 12 bases lay between the germline ends. CDR1 and CDR2 from the germline V gene are SGHVS and FQNEAQ. CDR3 length: 15 residues. The CDR3 region has the DNA TGTGCCAGCAGCTTAGGGGTAGAGATACCCTACGAGCAGTACTTC. Translation gives CASSLGVEIPYEQYF.